The TCR beta chain under discussion was sequenced for a study of T cell changes during pregnancy in multiple sclerosis. Concerning this clone: This specimen includes other DNA sequences encoding the same CDR3.

V shed 5 bases and J 2 bases; nucleotides not matched to a gene: 3. The CDR3 is 15 residues long. Germline assignment: CDR1 SGHTA and CDR2 FQGNSA. Assay: immunoSEQ multiplex PCR; the TCRdb copy retains only in-frame clones and omits some. The profile shows about 99,000 clones, approximately 90% of them singletons. V is TRBV7-2 and J is TRBJ2-1; 10 nucleotides align to TRBD2. The sequences come from peripheral blood, collected after pregnancy. This TCR was sampled from a female donor with multiple sclerosis, enrolled in a pregnancy study. The CDR3, as DNA: TGTGCCAGCAGCCTTAGCGGGGGGACCTACAATGAGCAGTTCTTC. It yields the protein CASSLSGGTYNEQFF.